This T cell receptor (beta chain) was captured by sequencing in a study of cytomegalovirus exposure and HLA in healthy donors. Vbeta (60) and Jbeta (13) primers were used in the PCR. Assay: immunoSEQ multiplex PCR; the TCRdb copy retains only in-frame clones and omits some. The sample consists of more than 90,000 clones, around three quarters of them appearing once. What was sequenced was PBMCs. The TCR sequence derives from a man aged 25 to 45 in good health and CMV-seronegative.

The CDR3 reads CASSVKGQGNNEQFF. CDR3 DNA sequence: TGTGCCAGCAGCGTAAAGGGACAGGGGAACAATGAGCAGTTCTTC. The chain is built from TRBV9 and TRBJ2-1, with TRBD1 matching 10 bases. J was trimmed by 5 bases and V by 1 base; bases with no gene match: 3. The CDR3 has 15 residues. From germline, CDR1 is SGDLS and CDR2 YYNGEE.